The clone carrying this TCR beta chain was seen ten or more times. TCRdb itself ran the RACE reads through MiXCR, one entry per CDR3 protein. The profile shows approximately 400,000 distinct CDR3 sequences, roughly 5% of them singletons. The sample is drawn from a study of human T cells and chemical hapten exposure. Time point indicated: patch test 1, 2 weeks after DPC sensitization. Documented treatment: therapeutic diphenylcyclopropenone sensitization with weekly scalp DPC. Per the germline V gene, CDR1 is SGHVS and CDR2 is FNYEAQ. V lost 5 bases, J lost 9 bases, and 7 bases stayed unmatched. The CDR3 contains 14 residues.

V gene TRBV7-6 combines with J gene TRBJ2-1; 10 nucleotides line up with TRBD2. The sample was whole blood, taken in connection with sensitization to the hapten diphenylcyclopropenone (DPC). The sequence was obtained from a woman in her 50s with alopecia areata. Some clones in this sample may be carry-over from other donors' samples. CDR3 residues: CASSLLAGDGEQFF. The CDR3, as DNA: TGTGCCAGCAGCCTCCTAGCGGGAGACGGTGAGCAGTTCTTC.